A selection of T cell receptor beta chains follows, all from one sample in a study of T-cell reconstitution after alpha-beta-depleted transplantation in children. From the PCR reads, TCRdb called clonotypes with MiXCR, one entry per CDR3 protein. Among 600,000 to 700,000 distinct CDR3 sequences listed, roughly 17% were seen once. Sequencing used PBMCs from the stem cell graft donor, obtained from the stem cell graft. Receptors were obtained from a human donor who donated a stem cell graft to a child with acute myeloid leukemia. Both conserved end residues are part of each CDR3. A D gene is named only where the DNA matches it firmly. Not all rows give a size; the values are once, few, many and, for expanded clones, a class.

CDR3 DNA: TGTGCCAGCAGCTCCGTTGAAGGGGCCCCACTAGCCAAAAACATTCAGTACTTC
CDR3 protein: CASSSVEGAPLAKNIQYF
clone size: -
D gene: -
V gene: TRBV7-8
J gene: TRBJ2-4

CDR3 DNA: TGTGCCAGCAGTTACATCCGGGCCGAGCTAACCCACGAGCAGTACTTC
CDR3 protein: CASSYIRAELTHEQYF
clone size: -
D gene: -
V gene: TRBV6-5
J gene: TRBJ2-7

CDR3 DNA: TGTGCCAGCAGTGGGCCCGCCGGGACAGGTGTAGAAAAACTGTTTTTT
CDR3 protein: CASSGPAGTGVEKLFF
clone size: -
D gene: TRBD1
V gene: TRBV28
J gene: TRBJ1-4

CDR3 DNA: TGTGCCAGCAGAAAAGACAGGAACTATGGCTACACCTTC
CDR3 protein: CASRKDRNYGYTF
clone size: many
D gene: -
V gene: TRBV27
J gene: TRBJ1-2

CDR3 DNA: TGTGCCAGCAGTGAGACGGGACGCCAGACCTTACCCCTCCACTTT
CDR3 protein: CASSETGRQTLPLHF
clone size: few
D gene: -
V gene: TRBV27
J gene: TRBJ1-6

CDR3 DNA: TGTGCCTGGAGTATCGAGATGGGCACAGGAGAGACCCAGTACTTC
CDR3 protein: CAWSIEMGTGETQYF
clone size: -
D gene: -
V gene: TRBV30
J gene: TRBJ2-5

CDR3 DNA: TGCAGTGCCATACACCAGGGGAATGGCCACAATGAGCAGTTCTTC
CDR3 protein: CSAIHQGNGHNEQFF
clone size: many
D gene: -
V gene: TRBV20-1
J gene: TRBJ2-1

CDR3 DNA: TGTGCCAGCAGCTTAGGGCCGGGGGGGCCCTTGGTCTCCTACAATGAGCAGTTCTTC
CDR3 protein: CASSLGPGGPLVSYNEQFF
clone size: few
D gene: TRBD2
V gene: TRBV7-2
J gene: TRBJ2-1

CDR3 DNA: TGTGCCAGCAGCGTCCCCAGGGGGGTCCCGAACACCGGGGAGCTGTTTTTT
CDR3 protein: CASSVPRGVPNTGELFF
clone size: -
D gene: -
V gene: TRBV9
J gene: TRBJ2-2

CDR3 DNA: TGCAGCGTTGAAGATTGGCCGAAAAACATTCAGTACTTC
CDR3 protein: CSVEDWPKNIQYF
clone size: many
D gene: -
V gene: TRBV29-1
J gene: TRBJ2-4

CDR3 DNA: TGTGCCACCAGCAGGGGACCTATTAGCACAGATACGCAGTATTTT
CDR3 protein: CATSRGPISTDTQYF
clone size: -
D gene: -
V gene: TRBV15
J gene: TRBJ2-3

CDR3 DNA: TGCAGTGCTAGAGATCGATCGGCTTATTCACCCCTCCACTTT
CDR3 protein: CSARDRSAYSPLHF
clone size: many
D gene: -
V gene: TRBV20-1
J gene: TRBJ1-6

CDR3 DNA: TGCAGTGCTCCTCAGGGGGCTAGCAATCAGCCCCAGCATTTT
CDR3 protein: CSAPQGASNQPQHF
clone size: many
D gene: TRBD1
V gene: TRBV20-1
J gene: TRBJ1-5

CDR3 DNA: TGTGCCAGCAGTTTAAATGCTGCCAGTCCAGGGACAGTCCAGTACTTC
CDR3 protein: CASSLNAASPGTVQYF
clone size: many
D gene: TRBD1
V gene: TRBV12-3/TRBV12-4
J gene: TRBJ2-7

CDR3 DNA: TGCGCCAGCAGCTTGGGACAAGCAACTAATGAAAAACTGTTTTTT
CDR3 protein: CASSLGQATNEKLFF
clone size: -
D gene: -
V gene: TRBV5-1
J gene: TRBJ1-4

CDR3 DNA: TGTGCCAGCAGCCTTCTCCTCCCCTACAATGAGCAGTTCTTC
CDR3 protein: CASSLLLPYNEQFF
clone size: many
D gene: -
V gene: TRBV7-2
J gene: TRBJ2-1